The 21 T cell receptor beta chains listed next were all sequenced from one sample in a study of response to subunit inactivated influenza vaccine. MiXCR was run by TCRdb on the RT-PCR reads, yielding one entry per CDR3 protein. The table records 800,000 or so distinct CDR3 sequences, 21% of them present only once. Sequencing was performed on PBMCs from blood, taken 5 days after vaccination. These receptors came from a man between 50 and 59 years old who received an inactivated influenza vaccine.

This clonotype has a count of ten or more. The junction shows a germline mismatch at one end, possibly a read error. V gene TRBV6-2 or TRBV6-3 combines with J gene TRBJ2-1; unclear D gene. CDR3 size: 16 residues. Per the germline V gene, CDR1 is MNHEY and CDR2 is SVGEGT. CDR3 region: CASSYSISVPYNEQFF. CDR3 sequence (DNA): TGTGCCAGCAGCTACTCAATCAGTGTCCCCTACAATGAGCAGTTCTTC.

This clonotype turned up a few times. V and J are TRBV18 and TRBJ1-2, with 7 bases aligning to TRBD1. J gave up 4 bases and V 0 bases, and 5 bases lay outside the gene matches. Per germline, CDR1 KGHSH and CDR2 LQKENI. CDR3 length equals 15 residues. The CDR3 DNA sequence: TGTGCCAGCTCACCACCAACAGGGGCAACCTATGGCTACACCTTC. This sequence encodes CASSPPTGATYGYTF.

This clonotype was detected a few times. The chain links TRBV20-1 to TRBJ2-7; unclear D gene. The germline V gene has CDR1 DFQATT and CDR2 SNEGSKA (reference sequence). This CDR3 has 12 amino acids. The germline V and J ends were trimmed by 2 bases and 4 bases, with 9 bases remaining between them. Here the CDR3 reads CSARKTSYEQYF. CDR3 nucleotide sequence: TGCAGTGCTAGAAAGACTTCGTACGAGCAGTACTTC.

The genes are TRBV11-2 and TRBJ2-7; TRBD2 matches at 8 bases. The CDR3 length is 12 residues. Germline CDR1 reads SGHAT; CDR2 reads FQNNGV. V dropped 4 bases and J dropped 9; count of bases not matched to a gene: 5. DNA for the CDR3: TGTGCCAGCAGCTCGGGGGGGGCCGGGCAGTACTTC. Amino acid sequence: CASSSGGAGQYF.

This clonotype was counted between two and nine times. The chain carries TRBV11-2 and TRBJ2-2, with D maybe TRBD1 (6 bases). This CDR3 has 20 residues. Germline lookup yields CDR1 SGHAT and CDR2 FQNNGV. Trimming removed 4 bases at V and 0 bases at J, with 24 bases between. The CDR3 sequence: CASSSPARVGQTANTGELFF. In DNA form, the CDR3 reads TGTGCCAGCAGCTCGCCGGCCCGGGTCGGACAGACTGCGAACACCGGGGAGCTGTTTTTT.

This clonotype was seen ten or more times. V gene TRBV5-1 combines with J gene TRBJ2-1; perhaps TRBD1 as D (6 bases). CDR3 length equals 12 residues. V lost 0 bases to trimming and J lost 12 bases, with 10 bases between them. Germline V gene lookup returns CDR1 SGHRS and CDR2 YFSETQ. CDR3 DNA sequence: TGCGCCAGCAGCTTGGAGACAGGTCTGCAGTTCTTC. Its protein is CASSLETGLQFF.

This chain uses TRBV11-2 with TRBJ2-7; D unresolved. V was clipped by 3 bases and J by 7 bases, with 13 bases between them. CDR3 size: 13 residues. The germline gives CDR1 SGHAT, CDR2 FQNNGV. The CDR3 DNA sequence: TGTGCCAGCAGCTTCGACCCCGGGCATGAGCAGTACTTC. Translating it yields CASSFDPGHEQYF.

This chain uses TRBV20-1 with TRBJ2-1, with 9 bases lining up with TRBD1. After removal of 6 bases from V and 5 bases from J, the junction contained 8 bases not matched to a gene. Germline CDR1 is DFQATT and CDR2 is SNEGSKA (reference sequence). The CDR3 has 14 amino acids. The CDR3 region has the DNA TGCAGTGCCCTAACAGGGGGCTCACACAATGAGCAGTTCTTC. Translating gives CSALTGGSHNEQFF.

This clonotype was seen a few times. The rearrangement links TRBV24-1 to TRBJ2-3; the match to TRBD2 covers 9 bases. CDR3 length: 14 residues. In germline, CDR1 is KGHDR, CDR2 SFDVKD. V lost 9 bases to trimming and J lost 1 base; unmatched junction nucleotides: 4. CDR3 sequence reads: CATAASGGTDTQYF. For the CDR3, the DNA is TGTGCCACCGCGGCTAGCGGGGGCACAGATACGCAGTATTTT.

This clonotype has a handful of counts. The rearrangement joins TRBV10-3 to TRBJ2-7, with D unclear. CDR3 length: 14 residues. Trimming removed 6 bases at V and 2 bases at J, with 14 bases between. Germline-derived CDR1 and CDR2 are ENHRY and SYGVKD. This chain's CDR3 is CAISPTLSPYEQYF. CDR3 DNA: TGTGCCATCAGCCCTACCCTTTCCCCCTACGAGCAGTACTTC.

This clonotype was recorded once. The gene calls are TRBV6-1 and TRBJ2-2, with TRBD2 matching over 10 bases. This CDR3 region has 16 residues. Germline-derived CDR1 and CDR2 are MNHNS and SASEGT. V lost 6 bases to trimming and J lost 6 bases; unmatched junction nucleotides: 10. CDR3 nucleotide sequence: TGTGCCAGCAGCTCCCTCACTAGCGGGGTAGCCGGGGAGCTGTTTTTT. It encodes CASSSLTSGVAGELFF.

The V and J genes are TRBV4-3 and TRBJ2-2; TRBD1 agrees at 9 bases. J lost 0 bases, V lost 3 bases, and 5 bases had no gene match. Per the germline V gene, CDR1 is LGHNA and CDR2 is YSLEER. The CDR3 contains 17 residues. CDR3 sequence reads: CASSQKTGGTNTGELFF. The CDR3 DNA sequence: TGCGCCAGCAGCCAGAAAACAGGGGGCACGAACACCGGGGAGCTGTTTTTT.

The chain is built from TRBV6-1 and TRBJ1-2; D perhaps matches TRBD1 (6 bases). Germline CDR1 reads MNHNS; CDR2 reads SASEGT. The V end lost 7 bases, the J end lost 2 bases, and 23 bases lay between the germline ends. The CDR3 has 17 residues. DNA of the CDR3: TGTGCCAGCAACACCAGGCAGGGGATATCCGCAAACTATGGCTACACCTTC. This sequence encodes CASNTRQGISANYGYTF.

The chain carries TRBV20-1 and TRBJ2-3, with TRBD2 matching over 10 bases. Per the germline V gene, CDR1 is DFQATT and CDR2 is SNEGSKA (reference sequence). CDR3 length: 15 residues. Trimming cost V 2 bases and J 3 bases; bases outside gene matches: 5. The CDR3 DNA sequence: TGCAGTGCTAGAATGGCTAGCGGGAGAACAGATACGCAGTATTTT. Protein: CSARMASGRTDTQYF.

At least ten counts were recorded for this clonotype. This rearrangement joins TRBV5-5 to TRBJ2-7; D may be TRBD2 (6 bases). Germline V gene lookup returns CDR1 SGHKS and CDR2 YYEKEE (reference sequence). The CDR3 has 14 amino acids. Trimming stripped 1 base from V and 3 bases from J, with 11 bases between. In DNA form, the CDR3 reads TGTGCCAGCAGCTTGAACCGGGACTTCTACGAGCAGTACTTC. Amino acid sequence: CASSLNRDFYEQYF.

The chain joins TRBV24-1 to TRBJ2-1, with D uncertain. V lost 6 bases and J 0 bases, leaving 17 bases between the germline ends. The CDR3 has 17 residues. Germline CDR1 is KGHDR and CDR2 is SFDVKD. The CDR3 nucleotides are TGTGCCACCAGTCCCGCTTTTGGGTGGAACTCCTACAATGAGCAGTTCTTC. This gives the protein CATSPAFGWNSYNEQFF.

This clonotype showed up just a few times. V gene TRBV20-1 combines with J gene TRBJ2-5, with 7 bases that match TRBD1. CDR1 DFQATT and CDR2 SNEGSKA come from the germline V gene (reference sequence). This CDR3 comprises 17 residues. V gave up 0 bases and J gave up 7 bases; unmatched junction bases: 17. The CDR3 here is CSAREPPSGQSIGTQYF. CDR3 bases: TGCAGTGCTAGAGAGCCTCCATCGGGACAGTCCATAGGGACCCAGTACTTC.

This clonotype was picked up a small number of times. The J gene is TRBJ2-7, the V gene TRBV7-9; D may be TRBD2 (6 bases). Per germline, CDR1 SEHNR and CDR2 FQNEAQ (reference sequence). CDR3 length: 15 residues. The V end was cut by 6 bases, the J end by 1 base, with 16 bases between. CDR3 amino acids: CASRLTGTGSYEQYF. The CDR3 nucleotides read TGTGCCAGCAGACTTACCGGGACTGGGTCCTACGAGCAGTACTTC. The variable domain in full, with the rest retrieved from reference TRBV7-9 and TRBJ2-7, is DTGVSQNPRHKITKRGQNVTFRCDPISEHNRLYWYRQTLGQGPEFLTYFQNEAQLEKSRLLSDRFSAERPKGSFSTLEIQRTEQGDSAMYLCASRLTGTGSYEQYFGPGTRLTVT.

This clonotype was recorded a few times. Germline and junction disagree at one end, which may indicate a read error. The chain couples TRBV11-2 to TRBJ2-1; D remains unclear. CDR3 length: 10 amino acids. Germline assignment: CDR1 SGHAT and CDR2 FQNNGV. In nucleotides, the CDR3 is TGTGCCAGCCACTACATTGAGCAGTTCTTC. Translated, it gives CASHYIEQFF.

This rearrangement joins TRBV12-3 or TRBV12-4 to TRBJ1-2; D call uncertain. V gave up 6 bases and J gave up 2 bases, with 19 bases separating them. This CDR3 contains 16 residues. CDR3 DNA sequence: TGTGCCAGCAGGCCGACCGGCTCCCCACTGAACTATGGCTACACCTTC. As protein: CASRPTGSPLNYGYTF.

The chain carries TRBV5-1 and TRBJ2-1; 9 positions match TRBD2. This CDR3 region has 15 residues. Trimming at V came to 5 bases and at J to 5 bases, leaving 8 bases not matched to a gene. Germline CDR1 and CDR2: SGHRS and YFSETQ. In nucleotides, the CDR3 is TGCGCCAGCAGTTCTAGCGGGACGAAGGACAATGAGCAGTTCTTC. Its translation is CASSSSGTKDNEQFF.